Below are 27 T cell receptor beta chains sequenced from a single sample in a study of T-cell reconstitution after alpha-beta-depleted transplantation in children. For TCRbeta, the library was prepared with unique molecular identifiers. One entry per CDR3 protein results from TCRdb running MiXCR on the PCR reads. This table holds 420,000 or so distinct CDR3 sequences, approximately 10% found once. Material: PBMCs from the stem cell graft donor, obtained from the stem cell graft. Receptors were obtained from a human donor who donated a stem cell graft to a child with acute myeloid leukemia.

The chain carries TRBV7-3 and TRBJ2-5; 10 nucleotides agree with TRBD2. Looked up from germline, CDR1 is SGHTA and CDR2 is FQGTGA. J gave up 1 base and V 1 base, and 3 bases lay outside the gene matches. The CDR3 consists of 16 residues. The chain's CDR3 is CASSLNPSGGQETQYF. The CDR3 bases are TGTGCCAGCAGCTTAAATCCTAGCGGGGGCCAAGAGACCCAGTACTTC.

Ten or more counts support this clonotype. The gene calls are TRBV5-5 and TRBJ2-7, with D tentatively TRBD1 (6 bases). Trimming left V 4 bases short and J 2 bases short, with 10 bases between. CDR1 and CDR2 (germline): SGHKS, YYEKEE (reference sequence). There are 13 residues in the CDR3. Here the CDR3 reads CASSRQATYEQYF. DNA of the CDR3: TGTGCCAGCAGCCGACAGGCCACCTACGAGCAGTACTTC. Together with reference TRBV5-5 and TRBJ2-7, the CDR3 gives the full variable domain: DAGVTQSPTHLIKTRGQQVTLRCSPISGHKSVSWYQQVLGQGPQFIFQYYEKEERGRGNFPDRFSARQFPNYSSELNVNALLLGDSALYLCASSRQATYEQYFGPGTRLTVT.

The rearrangement uses TRBV27 and TRBJ2-1; D gene unclear. The CDR3 totals 13 residues. Germline V gives CDR1 MNHEY, CDR2 SMNVEV (reference sequence). Trimming cost V 1 base and J 5 bases, with 6 bases left between them. The DNA for the CDR3 is TGTGCCAGCAGTTTATTAGCTCACAATGAGCAGTTCTTC. It yields the protein CASSLLAHNEQFF.

This clonotype was counted only a few times. The chain couples TRBV27 to TRBJ2-7; 8 bases are shared with TRBD1. CDR1 is MNHEY, CDR2 SMNVEV, per germline (reference sequence). V dropped 5 bases and J dropped 3; count of bases not matched to a gene: 9. CDR3 size: 15 residues. CDR3 sequence: CASSPSHRGYYEQYF. The DNA for the CDR3 is TGTGCCAGCAGTCCATCCCACAGGGGGTACTACGAGCAGTACTTC.

This clonotype turned up a few times. A junction boundary mismatches the germline segment, possibly from a read error. The gene calls are TRBV10-3 and TRBJ2-5; D gene uncertain. There are 12 residues in the CDR3. Germline assignment: CDR1 ENHRY and CDR2 SYGVKD. The CDR3 region is CAIMGLQATQYF. CDR3 sequence (DNA): TGTGCCATCATGGGCCTCCAAGCGACCCAGTACTTC.

This clonotype turned up a few times. The rearrangement uses TRBV6-1 and TRBJ2-1; 7 nucleotides match TRBD2. Germline V lookup: CDR1 MNHNS, CDR2 SASEGT. The CDR3 sequence is 15 residues long. The ends lost 7 bases at V and 3 bases at J; junction bases unmatched: 9. The CDR3 sequence: CASNPRLALYNEQFF. The DNA of the CDR3 is TGTGCCAGCAATCCACGACTAGCCCTCTACAATGAGCAGTTCTTC.

The table lists this clonotype with many counts. The chain couples TRBV11-2 to TRBJ2-2; no definite D call. The CDR3 covers 18 residues. Looked up from germline, CDR1 is SGHAT and CDR2 is FQNNGV. V shed 0 bases and J shed 1 base, with 15 bases lying between them. The CDR3 loop reads CASSLETFILENTGELFF. The CDR3 DNA sequence: TGTGCCAGCAGCTTAGAGACATTCATTTTGGAGAACACCGGGGAGCTGTTTTTT.

A few counts support this clonotype. The rearrangement joins TRBV3-1 to TRBJ2-2, with D hard to call. The CDR3 consists of 12 residues. V dropped 6 bases and J dropped 7 bases, with 9 bases sitting between them. The germline CDR1 and CDR2 sequences are LGHDT and YNNKEL (reference sequence). The CDR3: CASRTSGGELFF. For the CDR3, the DNA is TGTGCCAGCAGGACTTCTGGCGGGGAGCTGTTTTTT.

V and J are TRBV7-9 and TRBJ2-2; no clear D. V shed 11 bases and J shed 4 bases, with 5 bases lying between them. The CDR3 covers 10 residues. CDR1 SEHNR and CDR2 FQNEAQ come from the germline V gene (reference sequence). For the CDR3, the DNA is TGTGCCTGGGGCACCGGGGAGCTGTTTTTT. This sequence encodes CAWGTGELFF.

The CDR3 region has the DNA TGCAGTGCTAGAGATCTCTTGGCGGGGGGACAAGAGACCCAGTACTTC. This codes for CSARDLLAGGQETQYF. The V and J genes are TRBV20-1 and TRBJ2-5; 8 nucleotides agree with TRBD2. Germline CDR1 DFQATT, CDR2 SNEGSKA (reference sequence). This CDR3 is 16 amino acids long. The junction had 8 bases not matched to a gene; V was cut back by 0 bases and J by 2 bases.

The chain couples TRBV20-1 to TRBJ2-7, with 9 bases identical to TRBD2. The CDR3 is made up of 15 amino acids. Losses at the gene ends were 2 bases for V and 3 bases for J; bases not matched to a gene: 8. CDR1 and CDR2 (germline): DFQATT, SNEGSKA (reference sequence). This CDR3 reads CSARPSSGKIYEQYF. The CDR3 DNA follows: TGCAGTGCTAGACCCTCTAGCGGGAAAATCTACGAGCAGTACTTC.

The V gene is TRBV6-1, the J gene TRBJ2-3; D ambiguous. Trimming pared 7 bases from V and 2 bases from J, leaving 19 bases between. The CDR3 has 16 amino acids. Germline CDR1 MNHNS, CDR2 SASEGT. The CDR3 bases are TGTGCCAGCACCTATTTCCGGGCCGCCATCACAGATACGCAGTATTTT. Translating gives CASTYFRAAITDTQYF.

This clonotype was detected a few times. The chain links TRBV12-3 or TRBV12-4 to TRBJ1-1; 10 positions agree with TRBD1. The V segment lost 5 bases and the J segment 5 bases; nucleotides outside the gene matches: 5. The CDR3 has 14 residues. CDR3 nucleotide sequence: TGTGCCAGCAGTCAGACAGGGGGCGAAACTGAAGCTTTCTTT. Encoded protein: CASSQTGGETEAFF.

V usage is TRBV27 and J usage is TRBJ1-1; maybe TRBD1 (5 bases). The germline CDR1 and CDR2 sequences are MNHEY and SMNVEV (reference sequence). Trimming cost V 8 bases and J 4 bases, with 20 bases left between them. CDR3 size: 15 residues. Written as DNA, the CDR3 is TGTGCCAGCCTTCCTGGGGGGTCCCTCCGCACTGAAGCTTTCTTT. It encodes CASLPGGSLRTEAFF.

This clonotype was picked up a small number of times. The chain couples TRBV29-1 to TRBJ1-4; D is uncertain. Trimming shortened V by 7 bases and J by 0 bases, and 9 bases separated the two germline ends. Germline CDR1 SQVTM, CDR2 ANQGSEA. CDR3 length: 13 amino acids. CDR3 loop: CSAASSTNEKLFF. CDR3 sequence (DNA): TGCAGCGCCGCCAGTTCAACTAATGAAAAACTGTTTTTT.

CDR3 sequence reads: CASRLKGDTQYF. Here the CDR3 DNA reads TGTGCCAGCAGACTTAAGGGAGATACGCAGTATTTT. This chain joins TRBV12-3 or TRBV12-4 and TRBJ2-3, with no clear D. The CDR3 has 12 residues. V was clipped by 6 bases and J by 5 bases, with 9 bases between them.

This clonotype showed up many times. The chain employs TRBV25-1 and TRBJ2-7, with D perhaps matching TRBD2 (5 bases). The CDR3 length is 14 residues. Germline V gene data show CDR1 as MGHDK and CDR2 as SYGVNS. V lost 6 bases, J lost 3 bases, and 15 bases lay in between. CDR3 coding DNA: TGTGCCAGCAGCCTACTAGGAACCGACTACGAGCAGTACTTC. Its protein is CASSLLGTDYEQYF.

The chain joins TRBV27 to TRBJ2-3; perhaps D is TRBD1 or TRBD2 (5 bases each). Germline CDR1 MNHEY, CDR2 SMNVEV (reference sequence). The CDR3 totals 15 residues. Trimming took off 3 bases at V and 4 bases at J, with 14 bases between the two ends. CDR3 sequence reads: CASSFGDRAADTQYF. In DNA, the CDR3 is TGTGCCAGCAGTTTCGGGGACCGGGCGGCAGATACGCAGTATTTT.

Comment on this clonotype: Germline and junction disagree at one end, which may indicate a read error. The rearrangement links TRBV5-8 to TRBJ2-4, with D maybe TRBD2 (5 bases). Germline lookup yields CDR1 SGHTS and CDR2 YDEGEE. The CDR3 is 15 amino acids. The CDR3 bases are TGTGCCAGCAGCACTGGGGTCCTAGCCAAAAACATTCGGTACTTC. Translating gives CASSTGVLAKNIRYF. Supplemented by reference TRBV5-8 and TRBJ2-4, the full variable domain reads EAGVTQSPTHLIKTRGQQATLRCSPISGHTSVYWYQQALGLGLQFLLWYDEGEERNRGNFPPRFSGRQFPNYSSELNVNALELEDSALYLCASSTGVLAKNIRYFGAGTRLSVL.

There are many counts of this clonotype. The chain combines TRBV20-1 with TRBJ2-3, with D tentatively TRBD2 (5 bases). Per the germline V gene, CDR1 is DFQATT and CDR2 is SNEGSKA (reference sequence). This CDR3 has 14 residues. Deletions cut 0 bases from V and 2 bases from J, with 9 bases between. The CDR3 is CSARDAGSTDTQYF. Written as DNA, the CDR3 is TGCAGTGCTAGAGATGCGGGCTCCACAGATACGCAGTATTTT.

This chain connects TRBV7-6 to TRBJ2-3; TRBD1 might be the D (6 bases). Germline V CDR1 and CDR2: SGHVS, FNYEAQ. The CDR3 is 16 amino acids. V dropped 4 bases and J dropped 0 bases, with 14 bases sitting between them. CDR3 loop: CASSSRSRGSTDTQYF. In DNA form, the CDR3 reads TGTGCCAGCAGCTCCAGATCCAGGGGAAGCACAGATACGCAGTATTTT.

The chain combines TRBV2 with TRBJ1-6; maybe TRBD1 (5 bases). Germline CDR1 SNHLY, CDR2 FYNNEI. V lost 8 bases, J lost 8 bases, and 10 bases lay in between. The CDR3 runs to 12 residues. CDR3 residues: CASGVGDSPLHF. The DNA of the CDR3 is TGTGCCAGCGGGGTAGGGGATTCACCCCTCCACTTT.

The chain recombines TRBV5-5 with TRBJ2-3, with D possibly TRBD2 on 6 matching bases. Trimming left V 2 bases short and J 2 bases short, with 15 bases between. From germline, CDR1 is SGHKS and CDR2 YYEKEE (reference sequence). The CDR3 is 16 residues long. CDR3 in DNA: TGTGCCAGCAGCTTCTTTAACACGGGGGTCACAGATACGCAGTATTTT. It yields the protein CASSFFNTGVTDTQYF.

V usage is TRBV12-3 or TRBV12-4 and J usage is TRBJ2-1; D remains ambiguous. This CDR3 spans 14 amino acids. V lost 2 bases and J 12 bases, leaving 17 bases between the germline ends. CDR3 sequence: CASSLKGSGTVQFF. In DNA, the CDR3 is TGTGCCAGCAGTTTAAAGGGATCTGGTACGGTGCAGTTCTTC.

This clonotype was detected only a few times. The chain uses TRBV27 and TRBJ2-7, with D possibly being TRBD1 (6 bases). V was pared by 6 bases and J by 4 bases, with 13 bases between. Germline CDR1 and CDR2: MNHEY and SMNVEV (reference sequence). The CDR3 has 13 residues. The CDR3 protein is CASRRVGGYEQYF. CDR3 in DNA: TGTGCCAGCAGACGGGTAGGGGGATACGAGCAGTACTTC.

The V call is TRBV11-3, the J call TRBJ2-3, with 13 bases identical to TRBD2. V dropped 1 base and J dropped 1; count of bases not matched to a gene: 5. From germline, CDR1 is SGHNT and CDR2 YENEEA. This CDR3 has 18 residues. The CDR3 bases are TGTGCCAGCAGCTTAGGGACTAGCGGGAGTCTGGGCACAGATACGCAGTATTTT. This translates into CASSLGTSGSLGTDTQYF.

This clonotype was detected many times. The V gene is TRBV27, the J gene TRBJ1-1; weak D call: TRBD1 (6 bases). The V end lost 7 bases, the J end lost 1 base, and 22 bases lay between the germline ends. The CDR3 runs 17 residues. Germline CDR1 is MNHEY and CDR2 is SMNVEV (reference sequence). CDR3 sequence: CASKPYGGAGGNTEAFF. The CDR3 DNA reads as TGTGCCAGCAAACCCTATGGGGGGGCTGGGGGGAACACTGAAGCTTTCTTT.